This T cell receptor beta chain derives from a study of T cell responses to AZD1222 COVID-19 vaccine. This CDR3 has 19 residues. Looked up from germline, CDR1 is SGHVS and CDR2 is FNYEAQ. V gave up 2 bases and J gave up 2 bases, with 23 bases separating them. Sequenced by immunoSEQ multiplex PCR; TCRdb stores in-frame clones only, minus some. The sample shows 140,000 to 150,000 clones, 80% to 95% of them seen only once. The chain uses TRBV7-6 and TRBJ2-3; D possibly uses TRBD1 or TRBD2 (5 bases each). The source of this sequence is an adult in good health. Sample: peripheral blood, taken on day 0 of AZD1222 vaccination. The CDR3 nucleotides read TGTGCCAGCAGCTTACTCTCGACAGCGGTAGCCACCTTCACAGATACGCAGTATTTT. Protein: CASSLLSTAVATFTDTQYF.